This T cell receptor (beta chain) is from a study of blood T cell repertoires in COVID-19. V lost 6 bases, J lost 10 bases, and 14 bases stayed unmatched. The length of the CDR3 is 15 residues. Germline CDR1 and CDR2: MDHEN and SYDVKM. Sequenced by immunoSEQ multiplex PCR; TCRdb stores in-frame clones only, minus some. There are approximately 260,000 clones in the sample; about 89% occur only once, and under 2.5% lies in the top ten. V gene TRBV28 combines with J gene TRBJ1-4; TRBD1 agrees at 7 bases. The source material was PBMCs or T cells enriched from blood (not recorded which). This TCR was sampled from a young woman who had recovered from COVID-19. CDR3 coding DNA: TGTGCCAGCAGCCCACCTGGGTCAGGGGGTGTAAAACTGTTTTTT. Translation: CASSPPGSGGVKLFF.